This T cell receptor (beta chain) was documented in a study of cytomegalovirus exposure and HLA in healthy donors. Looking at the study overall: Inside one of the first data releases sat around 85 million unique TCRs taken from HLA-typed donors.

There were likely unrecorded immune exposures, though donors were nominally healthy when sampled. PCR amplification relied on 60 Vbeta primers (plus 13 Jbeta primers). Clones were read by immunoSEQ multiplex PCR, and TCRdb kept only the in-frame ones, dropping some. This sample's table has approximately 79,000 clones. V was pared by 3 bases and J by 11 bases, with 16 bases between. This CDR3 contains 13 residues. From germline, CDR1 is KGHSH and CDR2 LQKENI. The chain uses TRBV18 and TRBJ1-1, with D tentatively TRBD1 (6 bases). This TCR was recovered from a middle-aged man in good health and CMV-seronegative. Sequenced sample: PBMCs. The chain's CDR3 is CASSPPTGLSAFF. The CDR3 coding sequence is TGTGCCAGCTCACCGCCCACAGGGTTGTCGGCTTTCTTT.